What follows are 20 T cell receptor beta chains derived from one specimen sequenced in a study of OX40 agonist ivuxolimab in advanced cancers. The assay was immunoSEQ multiplex PCR, and TCRdb's table has in-frame clones only and misses some. The sample lists about 74,000 clones; 84% were seen once. Sequenced here: CD4+ or CD8+ T cells sorted from blood, sampled in a trial of the OX40 agonist ivuxolimab. These receptors were obtained from an adult with an advanced solid tumor such as melanoma, head and neck, liver or kidney cancer.

V usage is TRBV6-5 and J usage is TRBJ2-7; D is uncertain. Germline CDR1 is MNHEY and CDR2 is SVGAGI. CDR3 size: 14 residues. Trimming removed 2 bases at V and 6 bases at J, with 14 bases between. CDR3: CASSYMYPGGEQYF. CDR3 sequence (DNA): TGTGCCAGCAGTTACATGTACCCAGGCGGCGAGCAGTACTTC.

J is TRBJ1-3 and V is TRBV7-9, with TRBD1 matching 9 bases. The CDR3 loop spans 15 amino acids. J gave up 4 bases and V 3 bases, and 4 bases lay outside the gene matches. Germline CDR1 SEHNR, CDR2 FQNEAQ (reference sequence). CDR3 nucleotide sequence: TGTGCCAGCAGCTTCAACAGGGGGCAAGGAAACACCATATATTTT. Its protein product is CASSFNRGQGNTIYF.

This clone was seen more than once but under ten times. This chain joins TRBV29-1 and TRBJ1-5; unclear D gene. The V gene lost 6 bases and the J gene lost 7 bases, with 16 bases spanning the gap. Looked up from germline, CDR1 is SQVTM and CDR2 is ANQGSEA. The CDR3 covers 13 residues. The CDR3 reads CSVRPARGQPQHF. The CDR3 DNA reads as TGCAGCGTCAGGCCCGCCCGGGGACAGCCCCAGCATTTT.

V is TRBV29-1 and J is TRBJ2-3; 7 bases agree with TRBD2. Germline V gene sequence: CDR1 SQVTM, CDR2 ANQGSEA. This CDR3 contains 14 residues. Unmatched junction bases numbered 11, after V lost 7 bases and J lost 4 bases. DNA for the CDR3: TGCAGCGCTGGGGGGAGCGGGACGGCAGATACGCAGTATTTT. This translates into CSAGGSGTADTQYF.

This clone showed up just a few times. This chain links TRBV30 with TRBJ2-3; 7 bases align to TRBD1. Trimming cost V 2 bases and J 4 bases; bases outside gene matches: 3. Germline assignment: CDR1 GTSNPN and CDR2 SVGIG (reference sequence). The CDR3 spans 13 residues. CDR3 sequence: CAWSRGPADTQYF. CDR3 nucleotides: TGTGCCTGGAGTAGGGGGCCCGCAGATACGCAGTATTTT.

This sequence joins TRBV7-7 and TRBJ1-1, with TRBD1 matching 9 bases. With 5 bases clipped from V and 5 bases from J, the junction kept 9 bases outside the gene matches. Per germline, CDR1 SSHAT and CDR2 FNYEAQ (reference sequence). CDR3 length: 15 amino acids. CDR3 bases: TGTGCCAGCAGCCCTTACAGGGGGCGCCGAACTGAAGCTTTCTTT. It specifies CASSPYRGRRTEAFF.

The CDR3 DNA sequence: TGCGCCAGCAGTGAACGGGGAAAGGGGACAGGGTTTGTTACTAATGAAAAACTGTTTTTT. It specifies CASSERGKGTGFVTNEKLFF. The V and J genes are TRBV10-1 and TRBJ1-4; 9 bases match TRBD1. Germline lookup yields CDR1 WNHNN and CDR2 SYGVQD (reference sequence). This CDR3 has 20 residues. V lost 3 bases to trimming and J lost 2 bases; unmatched junction nucleotides: 16.

The chain is built from TRBV7-3 and TRBJ2-1, with D hard to call. CDR3 length equals 15 residues. Germline assignment: CDR1 SGHTA and CDR2 FQGTGA. V shed 0 bases and J shed 4 bases, with 10 bases lying between them. The CDR3 loop is CASSLTLRSYNEQFF. CDR3 nucleotides: TGTGCCAGCAGCTTAACTTTGAGGTCGTACAATGAGCAGTTCTTC.

This chain joins TRBV18 and TRBJ2-1; 10 nucleotides align to TRBD2. Per germline, CDR1 KGHSH and CDR2 LQKENI. CDR3 length equals 15 residues. V was pared by 4 bases and J by 7 bases, with 7 bases of the junction left unmatched. CDR3 coding DNA: TGTGCCAGCTCACGGTCTAGCGGGAGAGGGAATGAGCAGTTCTTC. Protein product: CASSRSSGRGNEQFF.

The rearrangement joins TRBV28 to TRBJ2-4, with D possibly TRBD2 on 6 matching bases. The germline V and J ends were trimmed by 5 bases and 0 bases, with 11 bases remaining between them. The CDR3 is 15 residues long. Germline-derived CDR1 and CDR2 are MDHEN and SYDVKM. The CDR3 DNA sequence: TGTGCCAGCAGTCCCTTCGGGGGAGCCAAAAACATTCAGTACTTC. Protein sequence: CASSPFGGAKNIQYF.

The J gene is TRBJ2-1, the V gene TRBV7-2; D might be TRBD1 (5 bases). The CDR3 is 12 residues long. V was trimmed by 5 bases and J by 12 bases, leaving 14 bases between them. Per germline, CDR1 SGHTA and CDR2 FQGNSA. Here the CDR3 reads CASSPQGAAQFF. For the CDR3, the DNA is TGTGCCAGCAGCCCCCAAGGGGCGGCGCAGTTCTTC.

This chain links TRBV7-9 with TRBJ2-1; D is ambiguous. Per the germline V gene, CDR1 is SEHNR and CDR2 is FQNEAQ (reference sequence). V was cut by 6 bases and J by 12 bases, with 12 bases left in between. The CDR3 totals 11 residues. The CDR3 nucleotides are TGTGCCAGCAGACTGTCCGTAACGCAGTTCTTC. This sequence encodes CASRLSVTQFF.

J is TRBJ2-7 and V is TRBV4-2, with 7 positions matching TRBD2. Germline values: CDR1 LGHNA, CDR2 YNFKEQ. This CDR3 region has 19 residues. V gave up 0 bases and J gave up 2 bases; unmatched junction bases: 16. CDR3 protein: CASSQDVGLAAPRTYEQYF. The CDR3 DNA reads as TGTGCCAGCAGCCAAGATGTAGGGCTAGCGGCCCCCCGGACCTACGAGCAGTACTTC.

J is TRBJ2-1 and V is TRBV7-6, with D hard to call. Per germline, CDR1 SGHVS and CDR2 FNYEAQ. Trimming took 2 bases from V and 8 from J, leaving 4 bases between them. CDR3 size: 11 residues. CDR3 sequence (DNA): TGTGCCAGCAGCTTAAAGGATGAGCAGTTCTTC. Residues: CASSLKDEQFF.

The J gene is TRBJ1-1, the V gene TRBV7-2, with D possibly being TRBD1 (5 bases). CDR1 SGHTA and CDR2 FQGNSA come from the germline V gene. The germline V and J ends were trimmed by 5 bases and 3 bases, with 13 bases remaining between them. CDR3 size: 14 residues. CDR3 loop: CASSVSGGDTEAFF. In DNA, the CDR3 is TGTGCCAGCAGCGTGAGCGGGGGGGACACTGAAGCTTTCTTT.

CDR3 bases: TGCGCCAGCAGCCCCATGGGGGGACAAATCTCTGGAAACACCATATATTTT. This sequence encodes CASSPMGGQISGNTIYF. The chain couples TRBV4-3 to TRBJ1-3; possible D gene TRBD1, 6 bases. The germline V gene has CDR1 LGHNA and CDR2 YSLEER. The CDR3 is 17 amino acids. The V end lost 4 bases, the J end lost 0 bases, and 16 bases lay between the germline ends.

In regard to this clone: It is unclear where the CDR3 begins or ends on the DNA, so no DNA is shown, and the CDR3 is as TCRdb lists it. The chain combines TRBV28 with TRBJ1-5; TRBD1, the table's D call, lacks a check against the DNA. Per germline, CDR1 MDHEN and CDR2 SYDVKM. Ends included, the CDR3 has 15 residues. CDR3 protein: CASSFLAGGNQPQHF.

The gene calls are TRBV6-5 and TRBJ1-2; a weak D match, TRBD1 (6 bases). This CDR3 comprises 15 residues. The V end was cut by 2 bases, the J end by 0 bases, with 10 bases between. Looked up from germline, CDR1 is MNHEY and CDR2 is SVGAGI. The CDR3 DNA reads TGTGCCAGCAGTTACACGACAGGAACTAACTATGGCTACACCTTC. Encoded protein: CASSYTTGTNYGYTF.

V gene TRBV14 combines with J gene TRBJ1-5; no clear D. Germline V gives CDR1 SGHDN, CDR2 FVKESK. The CDR3 is made up of 13 amino acids. Trimming removed 1 base from V and 4 bases from J, with 5 bases in between. CDR3 region: CASSQGLNQPQHF. CDR3 DNA sequence: TGTGCCAGCAGCCAAGGACTGAATCAGCCCCAGCATTTT.

This chain connects TRBV7-9 to TRBJ2-7; 7 bases match TRBD1. Germline CDR1 SEHNR, CDR2 FQNEAQ (reference sequence). The CDR3 is 14 amino acids. With V trimmed by 5 bases and J by 6 bases, 10 bases remained unmatched. The CDR3 is CASSTMTGLGEQYF. CDR3 coding DNA: TGTGCCAGCAGCACGATGACAGGGCTCGGCGAGCAGTACTTC. Filled out from reference TRBV7-9 and TRBJ2-7, the complete variable domain reads DTGVSQNPRHKITKRGQNVTFRCDPISEHNRLYWYRQTLGQGPEFLTYFQNEAQLEKSRLLSDRFSAERPKGSFSTLEIQRTEQGDSAMYLCASSTMTGLGEQYFGPGTRLTVT.